Detailed here is one T cell receptor (beta chain). This sample is drawn from a study of blood T cell repertoires in COVID-19. Across the study: COVID-19 samples collected from the United States, Italy and Spain covered acute and convalescent phases.

V shed 4 bases, J shed 1 base, and the junction held 4 bases outside the gene matches. Germline-derived CDR1 and CDR2 are MGHRA and YSYEKL. This CDR3 region has 15 residues. Original processing notes: Amplification of reference gene primers was used by the study to estimate nucleated cell counts. The table came from immunoSEQ multiplex PCR; TCRdb's copy has only in-frame clones and leaves some out. That table supplies the V and J calls and clone size; D and trimming were determined from the DNA. The table includes roughly 100,000 clones, 75% to 85% detected once. The origin of this receptor is a man at least 80 years old with COVID-19, enrolled during active disease. Sequencing used peripheral blood. V is TRBV4-1 and J is TRBJ2-7, with 10 bases that match TRBD1. The CDR3 loop is CASSPRQGASYEQYF. The CDR3 bases are TGCGCCAGCAGCCCCAGACAGGGGGCGTCCTACGAGCAGTACTTC.